The sequence of this T cell receptor beta chain was determined in a study of blood T cell repertoires in COVID-19. The germline V gene encodes CDR1 WNHNN and CDR2 SYGVQD (reference sequence). The CDR3 runs 14 residues. The junction had 1 base not matched to a gene; V was cut back by 0 bases and J by 6 bases. This clone was seen once. In the original analysis: From reference gene primer amplification, estimates of nucleated cell counts were derived. Profiling relied on immunoSEQ multiplex PCR, and the TCRdb table lists in-frame clones only, not all of them. V and J calls and clone size come straight from that table; D and trimming were deduced from the DNA. The sample records 25,000 to 35,000 clones, nearly 90% being singletons.

V gene TRBV10-1 combines with J gene TRBJ2-7, with 11 bases lining up with TRBD1. The receptor comes from a human donor in a cohort sampled during active COVID-19. The sequencing input was peripheral blood. CDR3: CASSESGTGGEQYF. CDR3 DNA: TGCGCCAGCAGTGAGTCTGGGACAGGGGGCGAGCAGTACTTC.